This T cell receptor (beta chain) was found in a study of cytomegalovirus exposure and HLA in healthy donors. PCR was performed using 60 Vbeta and 13 Jbeta primers. TCRdb keeps only in-frame clones here, not all; method: immunoSEQ multiplex PCR. The sample consists of around 45,000 clones, 70% to 80% of them appearing once. V shed 0 bases and J 5 bases; nucleotides not matched to a gene: 5. Germline V gene lookup returns CDR1 SGHRS and CDR2 YFSETQ. The CDR3 loop spans 15 amino acids. Sequenced material: PBMCs. The rearrangement uses TRBV5-1 and TRBJ2-5; 9 bases are a match to TRBD2. This clonotype was obtained from a man younger than 45 in good health and CMV-seronegative. In DNA form, the CDR3 reads TGCGCCAGCAGCTTGGGTAGCGGGAGTCGGGAGACCCAGTACTTC. Protein sequence: CASSLGSGSRETQYF.